Listed here is a single T cell receptor (beta chain). Profiling relied on immunoSEQ multiplex PCR, and the TCRdb table lists in-frame clones only, not all of them. Among around 2.5 million clones listed, under 95% were seen once. This sample was included in a study of shared clonotypes between healthy human individuals. V lost 3 bases to trimming and J lost 8 bases, with 14 bases between them. This CDR3 region has 13 residues. Per the germline V gene, CDR1 is SGHDT and CDR2 is YYEEEE. V usage is TRBV5-6 and J usage is TRBJ1-2, with D uncertain. The sequenced material came from naive CD4+ T cells from PBMCs. Subset defined: CD45RA+ positively selected. This receptor was taken from a man between 18 and 35 years old in good health. Some clones in this sample may be carry-over from other donors' samples. CDR3: CASSSMGPLGYTF. In DNA, the CDR3 is TGTGCCAGCAGCTCGATGGGTCCCCTCGGCTACACCTTC.